What follows are 21 T cell receptor beta chains derived from one specimen sequenced in a study of beta chain features in type 1 diabetes. The entirety of the isolated RNA underwent reverse transcription, so expressed TCRB transcripts were sequenced. Sequenced by immunoSEQ multiplex PCR; TCRdb stores in-frame clones only, minus some. The sample has 140,000 or so clones, approximately 9.2% seen once. The sequencing sample was made of central memory CD4+ T cells from blood. These receptors all come from a man younger than 35 in good health.

V and J are TRBV18 and TRBJ2-5; D might be TRBD2 (7 bases). V was pared by 3 bases and J by 2 bases, with 16 bases between. The CDR3 sequence is 16 residues long. CDR1 is KGHSH and CDR2 is LQKENI in the germline V gene. CDR3 sequence (DNA): TGTGCCAGCTCACCCCAAAGGGGGGGGAAGCAAGAGACCCAGTACTTC. Its protein product is CASSPQRGGKQETQYF.

This clone showed up just a few times. An end of the junction differs from the germline gene, which may be a read error. The rearrangement links TRBV5-1 to TRBJ2-5; D may match TRBD1 or TRBD2 (6 bases each). This CDR3 comprises 14 residues. CDR1 and CDR2 from the germline V gene are SGHRS and YFSETQ. The CDR3 sequence: CASNLGGQQETQYF. CDR3 coding DNA: TGCGCCAGCAACTTGGGGGGCCAACAAGAGACCCAGTACTTC.

This clone was observed a handful of times. The chain combines TRBV7-2 with TRBJ2-7; 10 nucleotides align to TRBD1. The CDR3 is 14 amino acids. J was trimmed by 5 bases and V by 5 bases; bases with no gene match: 6. Germline CDR1 is SGHTA and CDR2 is FQGNSA. The CDR3 bases are TGTGCCAGCAGCCGGGGACAGGGGTACGACGAGCAGTACTTC. As protein: CASSRGQGYDEQYF.

The J gene is TRBJ2-5, the V gene TRBV29-1, with TRBD1 matching over 8 bases. Germline loops: CDR1 SQVTM, CDR2 ANQGSEA. The ends lost 6 bases at V and 4 bases at J; junction bases unmatched: 7. This CDR3 contains 13 residues. For the CDR3, the DNA is TGCAGCGTCACAGGGGGAGTTAGAGAGACCCAGTACTTC. Translation: CSVTGGVRETQYF. Full variable domain (outside the CDR3, taken from reference TRBV29-1 and TRBJ2-5): SAVISQKPSRDICQRGTSLTIQCQVDSQVTMMFWYRQQPGQSLTLIATANQGSEATYESGFVIDKFPISRPNLTFSTLTVSNMSPEDSSIYLCSVTGGVRETQYFGPGTRLLVL.

V gene TRBV27 combines with J gene TRBJ2-7; TRBD1 matches 7 bases. Trimming cost V 3 bases and J 7 bases; bases outside gene matches: 15. Germline V gives CDR1 MNHEY, CDR2 SMNVEV (reference sequence). The CDR3 is 16 residues long. The CDR3 DNA reads TGTGCCAGCAGTTTCCAACCCGGCAGGGGGAAAAGTGAGCAGTACTTC. It is translated as CASSFQPGRGKSEQYF.

This clone turned up a few times. The V call is TRBV5-1, the J call TRBJ2-3; 8 nucleotides agree with TRBD1. The J segment lost 1 base and the V segment lost 4 bases, leaving 11 bases of the junction unmatched. Germline CDR1 is SGHRS and CDR2 is YFSETQ. The CDR3 loop spans 17 amino acids. The CDR3 bases are TGCGCCAGCAGCCTGGAGGTGGCAGGGGGCGGCACAGATACGCAGTATTTT. Translating it yields CASSLEVAGGGTDTQYF.

In this sample, this clone turned up a few times. The chain recombines TRBV7-9 with TRBJ2-1; maybe TRBD1 (6 bases). The CDR3 loop spans 15 amino acids. V lost 5 bases and J lost 5, with 16 bases in between. Germline V CDR1 and CDR2: SEHNR, FQNEAQ (reference sequence). The CDR3 coding sequence is TGTGCCAGCAGCGCCCGAACAGGGATGGACAATGAGCAGTTCTTC. As protein: CASSARTGMDNEQFF.

V gene TRBV14 combines with J gene TRBJ1-4; 9 bases map to TRBD1. The CDR3 is made up of 16 amino acids. With 4 bases clipped from V and 5 bases from J, the junction kept 8 bases outside the gene matches. In germline, CDR1 is SGHDN, CDR2 FVKESK. The CDR3 sequence: CASSRGWGQGNEKLFF. CDR3 sequence (DNA): TGTGCCAGCAGCCGAGGGTGGGGACAGGGAAATGAAAAACTGTTTTTT. The whole variable domain, filled in from reference TRBV14 and TRBJ1-4, reads EAGVTQFPSHSVIEKGQTVTLRCDPISGHDNLYWYRRVMGKEIKFLLHFVKESKQDESGMPNNRFLAERTGGTYSTLKVQPAELEDSGVYFCASSRGWGQGNEKLFFGSGTQLSVL.

This clone has only a few counts. This sequence joins TRBV7-6 and TRBJ2-2; 10 bases agree with TRBD2. Trimming removed 2 bases from V and 6 bases from J; junction bases left unmatched: 3. Per the germline V gene, CDR1 is SGHVS and CDR2 is FNYEAQ. This CDR3 is 15 amino acids long. The CDR3 protein is CASSLQGLAAGELFF. The CDR3 nucleotides read TGTGCCAGCAGCTTACAAGGACTAGCGGCCGGGGAGCTGTTTTTT.

This clone was found many times. The V and J genes are TRBV9 and TRBJ2-1; D ambiguous. The germline CDR1 and CDR2 sequences are SGDLS and YYNGEE. Between the trimmed V and J ends, which lost 0 bases and 4 bases, there was a span of 14 bases. This CDR3 has 16 amino acids. The DNA for the CDR3 is TGTGCCAGCAGCGTAGCGACCCAGACAAGTTACAATGAGCAGTTCTTC. Its protein product is CASSVATQTSYNEQFF.

This clone was detected only a few times. The chain recombines TRBV25-1 with TRBJ2-1, with 7 bases fitting TRBD1. Trimming cost V 4 bases and J 6 bases; bases outside gene matches: 3. CDR3 length equals 13 residues. Germline V gene sequence: CDR1 MGHDK, CDR2 SYGVNS. CDR3 in amino acids: CASSVTGANEQFF. The CDR3 DNA reads as TGTGCCAGCAGTGTCACAGGGGCCAATGAGCAGTTCTTC.

This clone has more than one count but fewer than ten. The chain combines TRBV4-2 with TRBJ2-6; D is perhaps TRBD1 (6 bases). This CDR3 spans 16 amino acids. CDR1 LGHNA and CDR2 YNFKEQ come from the germline V gene. Deletions cut 5 bases from V and 1 base from J, with 12 bases between. The CDR3 here is CASSYGQQSGANVLTF. The CDR3 nucleotides read TGTGCCAGCAGCTACGGACAGCAGTCTGGGGCCAACGTCCTGACTTTC.

The rearrangement links TRBV7-9 to TRBJ2-5; no clear D. CDR3 size: 12 residues. Trimming cost V 4 bases and J 4 bases, with 7 bases left between them. Germline V gene sequence: CDR1 SEHNR, CDR2 FQNEAQ (reference sequence). CDR3 DNA: TGTGCCAGCAGCTGGGCAAGAGAGACCCAGTACTTC. Translating gives CASSWARETQYF.

In its sample, this clone was seen a few times. V usage is TRBV19 and J usage is TRBJ1-2; D uncertain. This CDR3 contains 12 residues. The V gene lost 5 bases and the J gene lost 8 bases, with 12 bases spanning the gap. From germline, CDR1 is LNHDA and CDR2 SQIVND (reference sequence). CDR3: CASSPREYGYTF. For the CDR3, the DNA is TGTGCCAGTAGTCCCCGAGAGTACGGCTACACCTTC. Filled out from reference TRBV19 and TRBJ1-2, the complete variable domain reads DGGITQSPKYLFRKEGQNVTLSCEQNLNHDAMYWYRQDPGQGLRLIYYSQIVNDFQKGDIAEGYSVSREKKESFPLTVTSAQKNPTAFYLCASSPREYGYTFGSGTRLTVV.

This clone was seen repeatedly, ten times or more. The chain is built from TRBV10-3 and TRBJ2-3; a weak D match, TRBD1 (5 bases). Trimming removed 7 bases at V and 4 bases at J, with 6 bases between. Germline loops: CDR1 ENHRY, CDR2 SYGVKD. This CDR3 region has 11 residues. DNA of the CDR3: TGTGCCATCAAAGGGGCAGATACGCAGTATTTT. Protein: CAIKGADTQYF.

The rearrangement joins TRBV6-5 to TRBJ1-2, with D maybe TRBD1 (5 bases). This CDR3 has 13 amino acids. V was clipped by 2 bases and J by 8 bases, with 12 bases between them. Germline V gives CDR1 MNHEY, CDR2 SVGAGI. The CDR3 protein is CASSYEGLGGYTF. CDR3 DNA: TGTGCCAGCAGTTACGAGGGACTGGGAGGCTACACCTTC.

V is TRBV4-2 and J is TRBJ2-1, with 11 bases matching TRBD2. V shed 2 bases, J shed 6 bases, and the junction held 15 bases outside the gene matches. CDR1 LGHNA and CDR2 YNFKEQ come from the germline V gene. The CDR3 covers 19 residues. The CDR3 loop reads CASSQNVLAGGFQGNEQFF. For the CDR3, the DNA is TGTGCCAGCAGCCAAAACGTTCTAGCGGGGGGCTTCCAAGGCAATGAGCAGTTCTTC.

This clone was counted a few times. The chain carries TRBV5-6 and TRBJ2-2; D unresolved. The germline V and J ends were trimmed by 4 bases and 6 bases, with 7 bases remaining between them. Germline V CDR1 and CDR2: SGHDT, YYEEEE. CDR3 size: 12 residues. CDR3 nucleotide sequence: TGTGCCAGCAGCCTACTTCCCGGGGAGCTGTTTTTT. This encodes CASSLLPGELFF.

The rearrangement uses TRBV7-8 and TRBJ2-7; maybe TRBD1 (5 bases). V lost 2 bases and J lost 10, with 15 bases in between. Germline V lookup: CDR1 SGHVS, CDR2 FQNEAQ. CDR3 length: 13 amino acids. The CDR3 DNA sequence: TGTGCCAGCAGCTTACGGGCGCCGCAGGGTCAGTACTTC. It translates to CASSLRAPQGQYF.

J is TRBJ1-6 and V is TRBV7-8, with D hard to call. The CDR3 is 15 residues long. CDR1 is SGHVS, CDR2 FQNEAQ, per germline. Trimming stripped 2 bases from V and 7 bases from J, with 12 bases between. CDR3 nucleotide sequence: TGTGCCAGCAGCTTACCTGGAGTCGAGAATTCACCCCTCCACTTT. Its protein product is CASSLPGVENSPLHF.

This clone was recorded at least ten times. V is TRBV10-3 and J is TRBJ2-7, with D possibly TRBD2 on 5 matching bases. CDR1 and CDR2 from the germline V gene are ENHRY and SYGVKD. The CDR3 covers 12 residues. Trimming removed 3 bases at V and 7 bases at J, with 10 bases between. CDR3 sequence: CAISDSGIEQYF. DNA for the CDR3: TGTGCCATCAGTGATTCGGGGATTGAGCAGTACTTC.